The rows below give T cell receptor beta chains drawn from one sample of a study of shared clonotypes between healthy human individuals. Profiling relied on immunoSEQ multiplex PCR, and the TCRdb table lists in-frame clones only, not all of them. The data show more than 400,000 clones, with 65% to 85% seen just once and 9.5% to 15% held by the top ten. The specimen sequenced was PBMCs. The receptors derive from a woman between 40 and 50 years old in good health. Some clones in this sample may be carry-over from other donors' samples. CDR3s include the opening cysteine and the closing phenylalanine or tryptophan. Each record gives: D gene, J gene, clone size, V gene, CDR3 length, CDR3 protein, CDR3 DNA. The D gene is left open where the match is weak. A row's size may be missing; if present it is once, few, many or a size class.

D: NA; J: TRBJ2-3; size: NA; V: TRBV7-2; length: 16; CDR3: CASSPQGTPSTDTQYF; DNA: TGTGCCAGCAGTCCCCAAGGGACACCCAGCACAGATACGCAGTATTTT
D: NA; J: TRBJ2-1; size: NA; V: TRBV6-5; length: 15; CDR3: CASRAGHSMYNEQFF; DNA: TGTGCCAGCAGAGCGGGACACAGCATGTACAATGAGCAGTTCTTC
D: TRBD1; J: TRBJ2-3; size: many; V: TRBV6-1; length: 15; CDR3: CASIPGQGETDTQYF; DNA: TGTGCCAGCATCCCGGGACAGGGAGAAACAGATACGCAGTATTTT
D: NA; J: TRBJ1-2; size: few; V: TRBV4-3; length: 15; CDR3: CASSHSIGGIYGYTF; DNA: TGCGCCAGCAGCCATTCCATCGGCGGGATCTATGGCTACACCTTC
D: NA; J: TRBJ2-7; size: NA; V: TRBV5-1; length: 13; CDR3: CASSLPTGLEQYF; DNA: TGCGCCAGCAGCTTACCAACAGGGTTGGAGCAGTACTTC
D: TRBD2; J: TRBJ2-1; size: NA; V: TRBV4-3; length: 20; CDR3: CASSQVLASGRTSSYNEQFF; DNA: TGCGCCAGCAGCCAAGTGTTGGCTAGCGGGAGGACGAGCTCCTACAATGAGCAGTTCTTC
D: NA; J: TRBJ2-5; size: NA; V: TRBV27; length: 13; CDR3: CASSLRGGETQYF; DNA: TGTGCCAGCAGTTTACGGGGCGGGGAGACCCAGTACTTC
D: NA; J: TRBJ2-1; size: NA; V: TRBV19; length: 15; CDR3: CASSSDRNFQNEQFF; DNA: TGTGCCAGTAGTTCCGACAGGAACTTTCAGAATGAGCAGTTCTTC
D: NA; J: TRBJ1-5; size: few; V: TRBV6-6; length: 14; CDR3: CASTTPYSNQPQHF; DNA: TGTGCCAGCACCACACCTTATAGCAATCAGCCCCAGCATTTT
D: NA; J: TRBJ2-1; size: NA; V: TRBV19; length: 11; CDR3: CASTLYNEQFF; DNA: TGTGCCAGTACCCTCTACAATGAGCAGTTCTTC
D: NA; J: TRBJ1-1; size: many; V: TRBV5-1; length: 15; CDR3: CASSFWATENTEAFF; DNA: TGCGCCAGCAGCTTTTGGGCGACAGAGAACACTGAAGCTTTCTTT
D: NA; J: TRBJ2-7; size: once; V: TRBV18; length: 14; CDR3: CASSPLGSPYEQYF; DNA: TGTGCCAGCTCACCACTAGGATCTCCGTACGAGCAGTACTTC
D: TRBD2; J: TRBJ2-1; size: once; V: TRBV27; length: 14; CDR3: CASSLGTRPNEQFF; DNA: TGTGCCAGCAGTTTAGGGACTAGACCAAATGAGCAGTTCTTC
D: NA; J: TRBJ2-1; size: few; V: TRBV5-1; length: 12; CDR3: CASSPKGNEQFF; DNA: TGCGCCAGCAGCCCCAAAGGCAATGAGCAGTTCTTC
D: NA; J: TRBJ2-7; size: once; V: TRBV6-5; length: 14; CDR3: CASRPDRFRDEQYF; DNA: TGTGCCAGCAGACCAGACAGGTTCCGGGACGAGCAGTACTTC
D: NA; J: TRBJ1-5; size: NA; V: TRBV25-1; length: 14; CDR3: CASSVGGSNQPQHF; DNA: TGTGCCAGCAGTGTCGGAGGAAGCAATCAGCCCCAGCATTTT
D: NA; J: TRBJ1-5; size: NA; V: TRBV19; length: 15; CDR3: CASSPLGGSNQPQHF; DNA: TGTGCCAGTAGTCCCCTGGGGGGGAGCAATCAGCCCCAGCATTTT
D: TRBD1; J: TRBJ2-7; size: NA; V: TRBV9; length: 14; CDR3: CASSVAGQGYEQYF; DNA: TGTGCCAGCAGCGTAGCTGGACAGGGGTACGAGCAGTACTTC
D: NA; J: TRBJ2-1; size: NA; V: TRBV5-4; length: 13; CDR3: CASSLGGGDEQFF; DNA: TGTGCCAGCAGCCTAGGGGGCGGGGATGAGCAGTTCTTC
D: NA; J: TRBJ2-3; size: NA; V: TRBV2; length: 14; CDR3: CASRNLRGADTQYF; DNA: TGTGCCAGCAGGAATCTCCGGGGCGCAGATACGCAGTATTTT
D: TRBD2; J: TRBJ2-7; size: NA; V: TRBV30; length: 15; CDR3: CAWSVRVNGREISYF; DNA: TGTGCCTGGAGTGTAAGGGTGAATGGGAGGGAGATCTCCTACTTC
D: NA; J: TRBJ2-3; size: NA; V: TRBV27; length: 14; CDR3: CASGPPRGTDTQYF; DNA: TGTGCCAGCGGCCCCCCCCGGGGCACAGATACGCAGTATTTT
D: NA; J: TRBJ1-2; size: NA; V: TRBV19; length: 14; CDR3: CASSSPGVYYGYTF; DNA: TGTGCCAGTAGTTCCCCAGGGGTATACTATGGCTACACCTTC
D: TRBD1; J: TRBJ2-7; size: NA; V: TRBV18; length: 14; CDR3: CASSPEQGWGEQYF; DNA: TGTGCCAGCTCGCCAGAACAGGGGTGGGGCGAGCAGTACTTC
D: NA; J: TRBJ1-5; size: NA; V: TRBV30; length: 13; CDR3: CAWSWSSNQPQHF; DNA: TGTGCCTGGAGTTGGTCGAGCAATCAGCCCCAGCATTTT
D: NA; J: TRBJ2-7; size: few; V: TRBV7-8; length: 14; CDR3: CASSLGWSSYEQYF; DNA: TGTGCCAGCAGCTTAGGGTGGTCCTCCTACGAGCAGTACTTC